A single sample gave rise to the 16 T cell receptor beta chains below, sequenced in a study of Graves' ophthalmopathy and Graves' hyperthyroidism. Amplified material comprised TCR beta CDR3 regions derived from RNA transcripts. An opening RT-PCR round employed HTBI primers and preceded a second-round multiplex PCR. MiXCR, applied by TCRdb to the multiplex PCR reads, yields one record per CDR3 protein. This table holds 350,000 to 400,000 distinct CDR3 sequences, 15% found once. The sequenced sample consisted of peripheral blood. These receptors were taken from a woman between 18 and 29 years old with stable Graves' hyperthyroidism.

V is TRBV11-2 and J is TRBJ1-6; D not resolved. V gave up 2 bases and J gave up 9 bases, with 17 bases separating them. Germline V gene data show CDR1 as SGHAT and CDR2 as FQNNGV. This CDR3 is built from 16 residues. The CDR3 DNA sequence: TGTGCCAGCAGCTTACGAGTTGGAGATGGTAGTTCACCCCTCCACTTT. Encoded protein: CASSLRVGDGSSPLHF.

Many counts were recorded for this clonotype. The chain uses TRBV11-2 and TRBJ1-2, with TRBD1 identical over 8 bases. The V segment lost 5 bases and the J segment 5 bases; nucleotides outside the gene matches: 7. The CDR3 extends over 14 amino acids. Germline V CDR1 and CDR2: SGHAT, FQNNGV. CDR3: CASSPSGGAYGYTF. CDR3 coding DNA: TGTGCCAGCAGCCCTTCAGGGGGCGCATATGGCTACACCTTC.

This clonotype was seen at least ten times. The chain couples TRBV6-2 or TRBV6-3 to TRBJ1-5, with 10 bases matching TRBD1. CDR1 is MNHEY and CDR2 is SVGEGT in the germline V gene. With V trimmed by 6 bases and J by 8 bases, 10 bases remained unmatched. This CDR3 is built from 15 residues. The CDR3: CASRPSTGGGEPQHF. In nucleotides, the CDR3 is TGTGCCAGCAGACCCTCGACAGGGGGCGGGGAGCCCCAGCATTTT.

This clonotype was seen repeatedly, ten times or more. The chain joins TRBV7-2 to TRBJ2-2; D might be TRBD1 or TRBD2, each matching 5 bases. The germline CDR1 and CDR2 sequences are SGHTA and FQGNSA. The CDR3 is made up of 13 amino acids. V lost 1 base and J 8 bases, leaving 8 bases between the germline ends. In DNA form, the CDR3 reads TGTGCCAGCAGCTTAGACGGGGCGGGGGAGCTGTTTTTT. Encoded protein: CASSLDGAGELFF.

The sample holds many counts of this clonotype. This sequence joins TRBV12-3 or TRBV12-4 and TRBJ1-3; TRBD1 matches 7 bases. With V trimmed by 3 bases and J by 2 bases, 4 bases remained unmatched. The CDR3 is made up of 15 amino acids. The CDR3, as DNA: TGTGCCAGCAGTTTCGGACAGGCTGCTGGAAACACCATATATTTT. Translating it yields CASSFGQAAGNTIYF.

This clonotype has more than one count but fewer than ten. Likely a read error: the CDR3 ends without its conserved phenylalanine or tryptophan. V gene TRBV27 combines with J gene TRBJ1-1, with D unresolved. This CDR3 is built from 11 residues. Germline CDR1 reads MNHEY; CDR2 reads SMNVEV (reference sequence). V lost 7 bases, J lost 4 bases, and 7 bases lay in between. CDR3 sequence: CASNWGTEAFL. DNA of the CDR3: TGTGCCAGCAACTGGGGCACTGAAGCTTTCCTT.

There are many counts of this clonotype. V gene TRBV7-6 combines with J gene TRBJ1-6; D is perhaps TRBD1 (6 bases). The germline gives CDR1 SGHVS, CDR2 FNYEAQ. The length of the CDR3 is 18 residues. Trimming removed 0 bases from V and 9 bases from J, with 21 bases in between. The chain's CDR3 is CASSLARIGGIAVSPLHF. CDR3 coding DNA: TGTGCCAGCAGCTTAGCGCGGATAGGGGGGATTGCCGTTTCACCCCTCCACTTT.

This clonotype was counted many times. V is TRBV19 and J is TRBJ1-5; 9 bases map to TRBD1. The trim removed 3 bases at V and 6 bases at J, leaving 9 bases unmatched. Germline V lookup: CDR1 LNHDA, CDR2 SQIVND (reference sequence). This CDR3 contains 16 residues. DNA of the CDR3: TGTGCCAGTAGTATCCCGGGACAGGGTGGGGGTCAGCCCCAGCATTTT. Its translation: CASSIPGQGGGQPQHF.

This clonotype was observed at least ten times. The chain links TRBV12-3 or TRBV12-4 to TRBJ1-1, with 7 nucleotides matching TRBD1. V shed 7 bases, J shed 1 base, and the junction held 3 bases outside the gene matches. The CDR3 runs 13 residues. The CDR3 reads CASTGTANTEAFF. The CDR3 DNA reads TGTGCCAGCACCGGGACAGCGAACACTGAAGCTTTCTTT.

This clonotype was observed many times. The chain combines TRBV5-1 with TRBJ2-7; D possibly corresponds to TRBD2 (6 bases). Germline V CDR1 and CDR2: SGHRS, YFSETQ. Between the trimmed V and J ends, which lost 5 bases and 3 bases, there was a span of 18 bases. CDR3 length: 15 amino acids. The CDR3 protein is CASRGDGRDRYEQYF. DNA for the CDR3: TGCGCCAGCAGGGGTGACGGGCGGGACCGCTACGAGCAGTACTTC.

This clonotype has a count of ten or more. The chain has TRBV20-1 and TRBJ1-1; D is unresolved. The CDR3 consists of 14 residues. V dropped 0 bases and J dropped 1 base, with 9 bases sitting between them. CDR1 and CDR2 (germline): DFQATT, SNEGSKA (reference sequence). The CDR3 sequence is CSARERNRNTEAFF. In nucleotides, the CDR3 is TGCAGTGCTAGAGAGAGGAACAGGAACACTGAAGCTTTCTTT.

In its sample, this clonotype was seen many times. The chain carries TRBV5-1 and TRBJ2-5, with 7 bases that match TRBD1. The CDR3 totals 15 residues. V was clipped by 3 bases and J by 1 base; unmatched bases: 6. From germline, CDR1 is SGHRS and CDR2 YFSETQ. The CDR3 here is CASSSDRAPQETQYF. For the CDR3, the DNA is TGCGCCAGCAGCTCCGACAGGGCCCCCCAAGAGACCCAGTACTTC.

The chain uses TRBV6-2 or TRBV6-3 and TRBJ2-7; 7 bases are a match to TRBD2. The germline gives CDR1 MNHEY, CDR2 SVGEGT. This CDR3 contains 13 residues. Trimming removed 6 bases from V and 10 bases from J; junction bases left unmatched: 12. CDR3 sequence (DNA): TGTGCCAGCAGCCCTCTCGGACTAGACGGTCAGTACTTC. The encoded protein is CASSPLGLDGQYF.

This clonotype was recorded at least ten times. The rearrangement joins TRBV6-1 to TRBJ1-2; D unclear. Trimming took 3 bases from V and 0 from J, leaving 11 bases between them. The CDR3 extends over 15 amino acids. From germline, CDR1 is MNHNS and CDR2 SASEGT. CDR3 amino acids: CASSEEGTANYGYTF. The CDR3 region has the DNA TGTGCCAGCAGTGAGGAGGGAACAGCTAACTATGGCTACACCTTC.

The sample holds many counts of this clonotype. This chain links TRBV6-1 with TRBJ2-7; the D is unclear. Germline V gene sequence: CDR1 MNHNS, CDR2 SASEGT. The germline V and J ends were trimmed by 5 bases and 6 bases, with 11 bases remaining between them. The CDR3 contains 12 residues. CDR3 amino acids: CASSPRMFEQYF. CDR3 DNA: TGTGCCAGCAGTCCTCGGATGTTCGAGCAGTACTTC.

This clonotype has a handful of counts. J is TRBJ2-5 and V is TRBV6-2 or TRBV6-3; 7 bases match TRBD1. V gave up 5 bases and J gave up 5 bases; unmatched junction bases: 8. This CDR3 has 14 amino acids. Per the germline V gene, CDR1 is MNHEY and CDR2 is SVGEGT. CDR3 amino acids: CASSPDRDRETQYF. The CDR3 DNA reads as TGTGCCAGCAGTCCTGACAGGGACCGGGAGACCCAGTACTTC.